This T cell receptor (beta chain) emerged from a study of blood T cell repertoires in COVID-19. For the study at large: Both acute and convalescent COVID-19 samples were obtained from the United States, Italy and Spain. T cells, B-cell-depleted T cells, or PBMCs supplied cDNA or gDNA.

As processed by the authors: Reference gene primer amplification yielded estimated nucleated cell counts. The data were produced by immunoSEQ multiplex PCR, yet TCRdb's version contains in-frame clones alone and is incomplete. That table supplies the V and J calls and clone size; D and trimming were determined from the DNA. The sample includes approximately 160,000 clones, approximately 88% of them seen just once. This CDR3 has 15 residues. Looked up from germline, CDR1 is SGHNT and CDR2 is YENEEA. The junction had 6 bases not matched to a gene; V was cut back by 2 bases and J by 5 bases. The genes are TRBV11-3 and TRBJ2-3, with TRBD2 matching over 8 bases. The sequenced sample consisted of peripheral blood. This TCR was sampled from a woman aged 60-70 years with acute or convalescent COVID-19. The CDR3 region has the DNA TGTGCCAGCAGCTTAAATAGCGGGGAGGGAGATACGCAGTATTTT. Its translation: CASSLNSGEGDTQYF.